This note documents a single TCR beta chain sequence. The sample comes from a study of shared clonotypes between healthy human individuals. Overall study: Researchers drew samples from two women and a few men aged 18 to 49.

TCRdb's table, derived via immunoSEQ multiplex PCR, lists solely in-frame clones and lacks some. The sample contains 600,000 to 800,000 clones, 55% to 80% of which appear only once. The sequencing sample was made of memory CD4+ T cells sorted from blood. Subset here: CD45RA-negative fraction. The sequence was obtained from a woman in her 30s in good health.

DNA for the CDR3: TGTGCCAGCAGCTTAGGCCGACTCGATACGCAGTATTTT. The encoded protein is CASSLGRLDTQYF. The chain uses TRBV7-2 and TRBJ2-3; D call uncertain. Between the trimmed V and J ends, which lost 1 base and 6 bases, there was a span of 8 bases. The germline gives CDR1 SGHTA, CDR2 FQGNSA. The CDR3 extends over 13 amino acids.